This entry lists 13 T cell receptor beta chains sequenced from one sample in a study of metastatic and nonmetastatic thyroid tumors. Not a single patient had been given any form of treatment at any point before undergoing thyroid surgery. TCRdb re-called the PCR reads via MiXCR. The sample includes around 41,000 clones, 25% to 30% seen only once; the top ten take 9.5% to 10%. The specimen was blood. The source of these receptors is a male donor with papillary thyroid cancer or a benign thyroid nodule (not recorded which). Some clones in this sample may be carry-over from other donors' samples.

This clone was counted many times. The chain employs TRBV7-9 and TRBJ1-2; TRBD1 might be the D (6 bases). The CDR3 covers 13 residues. The V end was cut by 8 bases, the J end by 6 bases, with 16 bases between. CDR1 is SEHNR and CDR2 is FQNEAQ in the germline V gene (reference sequence). CDR3 protein: CASGPFGGDGYTF. DNA of the CDR3: TGTGCCAGCGGCCCTTTTGGGGGCGATGGCTACACCTTC.

The rearrangement joins TRBV19 to TRBJ1-2; TRBD1 might be the D (6 bases). The V gene lost 10 bases and the J gene lost 4 bases, with 19 bases spanning the gap. This CDR3 region has 14 residues. Per the germline V gene, CDR1 is LNHDA and CDR2 is SQIVND (reference sequence). The CDR3 reads CATLHRDNIYGYTF. The CDR3 nucleotides are TGTGCCACCCTTCACCGGGACAACATCTATGGCTACACCTTC. Looking up the rest from reference TRBV19 and TRBJ1-2 gives the full variable domain: DGGITQSPKYLFRKEGQNVTLSCEQNLNHDAMYWYRQDPGQGLRLIYYSQIVNDFQKGDIAEGYSVSREKKESFPLTVTSAQKNPTAFYLCATLHRDNIYGYTFGSGTRLTVV.

V is TRBV20-1 and J is TRBJ2-3, with 10 bases lining up with TRBD2. Germline assignment: CDR1 DFQATT and CDR2 SNEGSKA (reference sequence). There are 15 residues in the CDR3. V lost 7 bases to trimming and J lost 6 bases; unmatched junction nucleotides: 13. CDR3 in DNA: TGCAGTGATAGTTTTACTAGCGGGGACGTTGATACGCAGTATTTT. Translating gives CSDSFTSGDVDTQYF.

This clone turned up a few times. This chain joins TRBV12-3 or TRBV12-4 and TRBJ2-7, with 7 bases matching TRBD2. This CDR3 is built from 14 residues. V lost 3 bases, J lost 2 bases, and 4 bases stayed unmatched. Here the CDR3 reads CASSLGTNTYEQYF. The CDR3 region has the DNA TGTGCCAGCAGTTTGGGGACTAATACCTACGAGCAGTACTTC.

Note on this clone: A clone one base away is much larger, so this may be a read error. The CDR3: CTITRGTLLNTGELFF. The CDR3 nucleotides are TGTACCATCACCCGAGGGACCCTCCTCAACACCGGGGAGCTGTTTTTT. The chain has TRBV11-1 and TRBJ2-2, with D tentatively TRBD1 or TRBD2 (5 bases each). Germline CDR1 SGHAT, CDR2 FQDESV (reference sequence). The CDR3 is 16 amino acids.

The rearrangement links TRBV7-7 to TRBJ2-7; 9 bases align to TRBD1. The V and J ends lost 4 bases and 5 bases, in that order; junction bases with no gene match: 3. The CDR3 contains 13 residues. Germline CDR1 reads SSHAT; CDR2 reads FNYEAQ (reference sequence). The CDR3 reads CASSSGQGNEQYF. In nucleotides, the CDR3 is TGTGCCAGCAGCTCCGGACAGGGGAACGAGCAGTACTTC.

This clone was seen a handful of times. The CDR3 region has the DNA TGTGCCAGCAGTTGGACTAGCGAGAGACCCTACGAGCAGTACTTC. Its protein product is CASSWTSERPYEQYF. The chain is built from TRBV6-1 and TRBJ2-7; 9 bases agree with TRBD2. The CDR3 loop spans 15 amino acids. Looked up from germline, CDR1 is MNHNS and CDR2 is SASEGT. V gave up 5 bases and J gave up 2 bases; unmatched junction bases: 7.

This clone was observed many times. V gene TRBV24-1 combines with J gene TRBJ2-5; TRBD1 might be the D (6 bases). The germline V gene encodes CDR1 KGHDR and CDR2 SFDVKD. V lost 3 bases and J lost 7, with 17 bases in between. CDR3 size: 15 residues. The CDR3 region is CATSDRKGVRGTQYF. CDR3 coding DNA: TGTGCCACCAGTGATAGAAAGGGGGTCCGAGGGACCCAGTACTTC.

The gene calls are TRBV3-1 and TRBJ2-3; the D is unclear. CDR3 length: 13 amino acids. Germline V gives CDR1 LGHDT, CDR2 YNNKEL (reference sequence). V lost 2 bases, J lost 2 bases, and 5 bases lay in between. CDR3 in amino acids: CASSQKPTDTQYF. CDR3 in DNA: TGTGCCAGCAGCCAAAAACCCACAGATACGCAGTATTTT.

The chain combines TRBV18 with TRBJ1-2, with D hard to call. Germline V gives CDR1 KGHSH, CDR2 LQKENI. V was pared by 3 bases and J by 8 bases, with 16 bases between. The CDR3 length is 14 residues. CDR3 nucleotides: TGTGCCAGCTCACCGTCTTTCGGGAGCCAGGGCTACACCTTC. Translated, it gives CASSPSFGSQGYTF.

This clone was counted between two and nine times. A much larger clone sits a single nucleotide away, making a read error possible. CDR3 nucleotide sequence: TGCGCCGGCAGTATTGTGGAGAGCACTGAAGCTTTCTTT. Its protein product is CAGSIVESTEAFF. The V and J genes are TRBV5-1 and TRBJ1-1, with D unresolved. The germline CDR1 and CDR2 sequences are SGHRS and YFSETQ. This CDR3 is built from 13 residues. Based on the CDR3 plus reference TRBV5-1 and TRBJ1-1, the full variable domain is KAGVTQTPRYLIKTRGQQVTLSCSPISGHRSVSWYQQTPGQGLQFLFEYFSETQRNKGNFPGRFSGRQFSNSRSEMNVSTLELGDSALYLCAGSIVESTEAFFGQGTRLTVV.

The chain is built from TRBV12-3 or TRBV12-4 and TRBJ2-7; D unclear. CDR3 length: 11 amino acids. Trimming took off 4 bases at V and 6 bases at J, with 7 bases between the two ends. This CDR3 is CASSSLGEQYF. CDR3 in DNA: TGTGCCAGCAGTTCCCTAGGCGAGCAGTACTTC.

The sample holds many counts of this clone. The V gene is TRBV19, the J gene TRBJ2-7; 10 bases match TRBD1. Germline loops: CDR1 LNHDA, CDR2 SQIVND (reference sequence). This CDR3 spans 13 amino acids. With V trimmed by 5 bases and J by 5 bases, 3 bases remained unmatched. CDR3 sequence: CASSGQGDHEQYF. The CDR3 coding sequence is TGTGCCAGTAGTGGACAGGGGGACCACGAGCAGTACTTC.